This T cell receptor beta chain was profiled in a study of T cell repertoires in cytomegalovirus infection (dated by TCRdb to about 2019). About the full investigation: Because public TCR beta signatures pointed to carriage of CMV infection together with the matching HLA type, the HLA type of each donor mattered for the analysis. Results and caveats for the whole study, not just this receptor: In both this cohort and an independent roughly 350-donor cohort, the cumulative frequency of public TCR beta family members distinguished carriers of CMV infection plus the relevant HLA type. The ex vivo response was dominated by HLA-C-restricted CMV-specific TCR beta clonotypes, and the single most frequent clonotype in two of eight donors was supplied by these HLA-C-restricted clonotypes.

TCRdb records Illumina HiSeq 1500 as the sequencer. TCRdb reprocessed the public reads (quality trimming at Q25 with fastp, clone calling with MiXCR) and kept in-frame beta chains. Entries are consolidated by CDR3 protein sequence, retaining the most common genes and DNA. A total of 200,000 to 250,000 distinct CDR3 sequences appear in this sample, under 25% of them only once. The ten largest clones add up to around a sixth of the sample. Measured from the cysteine to the phenylalanine, the CDR3 is 19 residues long. CDR3 DNA only is kept here, 57 bases in frame from base 1. The germline V gene provides CDR1 SGHVS and CDR2 FNYEAQ. The trim is 5 bases for V and 4 bases for J, with a gap of 29 bases between the germline ends. To note about this clonotype: There is no known antigen for this receptor. One base away there is no much larger clone; base qualities are not given.

This receptor was obtained from a human donor in good health (CMV status not recorded). Some clones in this sample may be carry-over from other donors' samples. Sample: CD8+ T cells from PBMCs. This receptor chain uses TRBV7-6 and TRBJ2-5; the D region possibly corresponds to TRBD1 (6 bases align). The CDR3 region reads CASSLPQDSDTPRSETQYF. DNA sequence: TGTGCCAGCAGCCTACCCCAGGACAGCGATACCCCGAGATCAGAGACCCAGTACTTC.